The 14 T cell receptor beta chains below come from one sample, sequenced in a study of CD4 T cells in relation to SARS-CoV-2 and coronaviruses. Here immunoSEQ multiplex PCR was the method, and the copy in TCRdb shows in-frame clones only, minus some. The sample records about 29,000 clones, less than 80% being singletons. These receptors have no identified antigens. CD4+ T cells from unexposed donors were obtained before the COVID-19 pandemic (2011-2018). CD4+ T cells were isolated from the cells after more than 8 days of culture. Sequencing input: CD4+ T cells from PBMCs, cultured in vitro. Source of these receptors: a human donor in good health.

V usage is TRBV12-3 or TRBV12-4 and J usage is TRBJ1-1; maybe TRBD1 (6 bases). The CDR3 is 12 amino acids. Deletions cut 3 bases from V and 10 bases from J, with 12 bases between. CDR3 loop: CASSLVGQPAFF. CDR3 in DNA: TGTGCCAGCAGTTTGGTCGGACAGCCAGCTTTCTTT.

J is TRBJ1-4 and V is TRBV2; no clear D gene. Deletions cut 3 bases from V and 1 base from J, with 12 bases between. Per germline, CDR1 SNHLY and CDR2 FYNNEI. This CDR3 is 16 amino acids long. CDR3 sequence (DNA): TGTGCCAGCAGTGAGAGGGTGTCGGGAACTAATGAAAAACTGTTTTTT. Amino acids: CASSERVSGTNEKLFF.

The chain employs TRBV24-1 and TRBJ1-2; D is ambiguous. Trimming left V 10 bases short and J 1 base short, with 9 bases between. This CDR3 has 12 residues. CDR1 is KGHDR and CDR2 is SFDVKD in the germline V gene. CDR3 DNA sequence: TGTGCCACGTCGGACGGTAACTATGGCTACACCTTC. Protein sequence: CATSDGNYGYTF.

The chain is built from TRBV30 and TRBJ1-1; 10 bases fit TRBD1. The CDR3 has 16 amino acids. Per germline, CDR1 GTSNPN and CDR2 SVGIG (reference sequence). Trimming cost V 4 bases and J 1 base; bases outside gene matches: 9. DNA for the CDR3: TGTGCCTGGACAGTCCCGGGACAGGGGCCGAACACTGAAGCTTTCTTT. Translated, it gives CAWTVPGQGPNTEAFF. The variable domain in full, completed from reference TRBV30 and TRBJ1-1, reads SQTIHQWPATLVQPVGSPLSLECTVEGTSNPNLYWYRQAAGRGLQLLFYSVGIGQISSEVPQNLSASRPQDRQFILSSKKLLLSDSGFYLCAWTVPGQGPNTEAFFGQGTRLTVV.

The rearrangement links TRBV18 to TRBJ2-1, with TRBD1 identical over 9 bases. Unmatched junction bases numbered 5, after V lost 3 bases and J lost 2 bases. CDR1 and CDR2 (germline): KGHSH, LQKENI. There are 16 residues in the CDR3. The CDR3 DNA follows: TGTGCCAGCTCACCTCTGGACAGGGGACCCTACAATGAGCAGTTCTTC. As protein: CASSPLDRGPYNEQFF.

The V call is TRBV6-6, the J call TRBJ2-7; D is unresolved. Germline V gene sequence: CDR1 MNHNY, CDR2 SVGAGI (reference sequence). Trimming took off 0 bases at V and 3 bases at J, with 12 bases between the two ends. The CDR3 totals 15 residues. The CDR3 DNA reads TGTGCCAGCAGTTACTCGAGAGTAGAGGTCTACGAGCAGTACTTC. Its protein is CASSYSRVEVYEQYF.

This chain connects TRBV5-1 to TRBJ2-5; 12 bases line up with TRBD1. V trimming: 3 bases; J trimming: 2 bases; junction bases outside the gene matches: 11. The CDR3 is made up of 18 amino acids. Germline CDR1 and CDR2: SGHRS and YFSETQ. The CDR3, as DNA: TGCGCCAGCAGCTCGGGGACAGGGGGCGGCGGGGAACAAGAGACCCAGTACTTC. Its translation is CASSSGTGGGGEQETQYF.

This chain joins TRBV6-5 and TRBJ2-1, with 15 bases that match TRBD2. Germline loops: CDR1 MNHEY, CDR2 SVGAGI. The CDR3 loop spans 15 amino acids. Unmatched junction bases numbered 5, after V lost 6 bases and J lost 8 bases. CDR3 protein: CASSPGLAGGDEQFF. The CDR3 DNA is TGTGCCAGCAGCCCCGGACTAGCGGGAGGGGATGAGCAGTTCTTC.

J is TRBJ2-2 and V is TRBV7-9; 7 nucleotides match TRBD1. V lost 6 bases and J lost 4; bases outside the gene matches: 5. The germline V gene encodes CDR1 SEHNR and CDR2 FQNEAQ (reference sequence). The CDR3 has 14 residues. CDR3 sequence: CASSWDRVTGELFF. The CDR3 DNA follows: TGTGCCAGCAGTTGGGACAGAGTCACCGGGGAGCTGTTTTTT.

The V call is TRBV5-1, the J call TRBJ1-2, with unresolved D. Trimming cost V 0 bases and J 6 bases, with 9 bases left between them. Germline V CDR1 and CDR2: SGHRS, YFSETQ. This CDR3 has 13 residues. This chain's CDR3 is CASSLARIDGYTF. CDR3 nucleotides: TGCGCCAGCAGCTTGGCCCGGATTGATGGCTACACCTTC.

The chain joins TRBV6-2 or TRBV6-3 to TRBJ2-1; 9 bases match TRBD2. From germline, CDR1 is MNHEY and CDR2 SVGEGT. CDR3 size: 19 residues. V dropped 2 bases and J dropped 1; count of bases not matched to a gene: 12. CDR3 sequence: CASSYRWLAGIESYNEQFF. CDR3 bases: TGTGCCAGCAGTTACAGGTGGCTAGCGGGGATTGAGTCCTACAATGAGCAGTTCTTC.

This chain connects TRBV10-3 to TRBJ2-3; 8 nucleotides match TRBD2. This CDR3 is built from 16 residues. The V and J ends lost 7 bases and 2 bases, in that order; junction bases with no gene match: 11. CDR1 and CDR2 (germline): ENHRY, SYGVKD. The CDR3 DNA reads as TGTGCCATCAAGCCGTCGGGGGGGCGTTACACAGATACGCAGTATTTT. Its protein is CAIKPSGGRYTDTQYF.

The rearrangement links TRBV10-1 to TRBJ1-1, with 11 bases that match TRBD1. CDR3 length: 16 residues. Germline V lookup: CDR1 WNHNN, CDR2 SYGVQD (reference sequence). The V segment lost 3 bases and the J segment 5 bases; nucleotides outside the gene matches: 8. The CDR3 here is CASSDSGQGGRTEAFF. The CDR3 nucleotides are TGCGCCAGCAGTGACTCGGGACAGGGGGGCCGGACTGAAGCTTTCTTT.

This clone has a handful of counts. V and J are TRBV19 and TRBJ1-2; D is possibly TRBD1 (6 bases). The length of the CDR3 is 14 residues. The V and J ends lost 3 bases and 2 bases respectively, with 10 bases between them. CDR1 and CDR2 from the germline V gene are LNHDA and SQIVND (reference sequence). CDR3 sequence reads: CASSMARGNYGYTF. The CDR3 DNA reads as TGTGCCAGTAGTATGGCCAGGGGCAACTATGGCTACACCTTC. Based on the CDR3 plus reference TRBV19 and TRBJ1-2, the full variable domain is DGGITQSPKYLFRKEGQNVTLSCEQNLNHDAMYWYRQDPGQGLRLIYYSQIVNDFQKGDIAEGYSVSREKKESFPLTVTSAQKNPTAFYLCASSMARGNYGYTFGSGTRLTVV.